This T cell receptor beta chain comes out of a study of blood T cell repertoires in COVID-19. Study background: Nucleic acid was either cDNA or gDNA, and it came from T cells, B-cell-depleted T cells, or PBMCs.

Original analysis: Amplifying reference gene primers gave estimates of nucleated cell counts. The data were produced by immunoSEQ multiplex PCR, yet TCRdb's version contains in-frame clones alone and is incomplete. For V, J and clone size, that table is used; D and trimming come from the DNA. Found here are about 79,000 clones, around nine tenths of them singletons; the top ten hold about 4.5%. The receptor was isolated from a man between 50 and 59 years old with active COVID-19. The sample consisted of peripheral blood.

CDR3 loop: CASSSGSSGANVLTF. Here the CDR3 DNA reads TGTGCCAGCAGTTCAGGAAGTTCTGGGGCCAACGTCCTGACTTTC. V is TRBV6-2 or TRBV6-3 and J is TRBJ2-6; no reliable D call. Trimming shortened V by 4 bases and J by 1 base, and 8 bases separated the two germline ends. CDR1 and CDR2 from the germline V gene are MNHEY and SVGEGT. This CDR3 contains 15 residues.